This T cell receptor (beta chain) was identified in a study of T-cell memory formation after mild COVID-19 (dated by TCRdb to about 2021). About the full investigation: TCR sequence clusters from the two donors were found to be largely donor specific. Two young, previously healthy adult volunteers, one female and one male, were included in the cohort. T-cell clones expanding and contracting after mild COVID-19 in a couple of donors were tracked by longitudinal TCRalpha and TCRbeta repertoire sequencing. Findings and caveats that apply to the study as a whole: Contracting CD4+ clones were found mainly in CM and EM memory subsets, while CD8+ clones were enriched in EMRA. Some responding clones were detected in pre-infection memory, which suggested that pre-existing cross-reactive memory T cells had joined the SARS-CoV-2 response. The second-wave clones that peaked on day 37 were not confirmed to be SARS-CoV-2 specific. The study covered only two mild cases, and larger cohorts including severe cases with pre-infection samples were considered necessary. Clones that contracted from day 15 to 85 showed balanced CD4/CD8 phenotypes, whereas a second wave of clones that expanded from day 15 to 37 leaned towards CD4+.

Via the germline V gene, CDR1 is SGHRS and CDR2 YFSETQ. A distance of 15 bases separates the germline ends of V and J, which lose 4 bases and 2 bases respectively. From the cysteine up to the phenylalanine, the CDR3 has a length of 15 residues. CDR3 DNA is the only sequence kept; it has 45 bases, read in frame from the first base. This clonotype was picked up a small number of times. It has no known antigen specificity. Base qualities are not provided; no much larger clone lies one nucleotide away. The data were produced on an Illumina NovaSeq 6000. Using 5'RACE with constant-segment primers, TCRalpha and TCRbeta cDNA libraries were constructed, with sample barcodes and unique molecular identifiers added in the process. Trizol reagent was used to extract RNA from every sample. Libraries were amplified in two PCR steps, with a second sample barcode and Illumina TruSeq adapters added in the second step. Sequencing of libraries was performed on an Illumina NovaSeq with 2 x 150 bp paired-end reads. The paper's processing steps were these. With migec v1.2.7, reads were demultiplexed and then collapsed into UMI-guided consensus sequences. Using mixcr v2.1.11, UMI consensuses were aligned to TRA and TRB V and J templates and then assembled into clonotypes. A clonotype was counted as expanded or contracted only when both edgeR and NoisET called the clonotype significant, with the noise models trained on biological replicates. For edgeR calls, the cutoffs were a false discovery rate-adjusted p below 0.01 and a log2 fold-change threshold of 1. As an exploratory analysis of dynamics, PCA with hierarchical clustering was applied to max-normalized trajectories of the 1000 most abundant clonotypes. Each responding clone was given a CD4 or CD8 phenotype based on the CD4+ and CD8+ repertoires, which had been sequenced separately. The public reads were reanalyzed by TCRdb: fastp trimming at Q25, MiXCR alignment, in-frame beta chains only. CDR3 protein duplicates are merged, each entry listing the most common genes and DNA. The V and J calls shown here were made by TCRdb, not taken from the authors' results. Here the sample has 470,000 or so distinct CDR3 sequences; about 23% occur a single time. Approximately 12% of the sample is in the top ten clones.

Ficoll-Paque density gradient centrifugation was used to isolate PBMCs. Sequencing used PBMCs or a T cell subset sorted from them (not recorded which). The V gene is TRBV5-1 and the J gene is TRBJ1-1, with a tentative D gene TRBD1 over 6 matching bases. The sequence was obtained from an adult woman who had mild COVID-19 (a few samples of this study predate the infection). The sample titles of this study are shuffled in the database, so cell type and time point are left out; the donor was told from shared clones. The CDR3 reads as follows: CASSPGVTGNTEAFF. The sequenced DNA is TGCGCCAGCAGCCCGGGGGTGACAGGCAACACTGAAGCTTTCTTT.